The rows below give T cell receptor beta chains drawn from one sample of a study of T cells in Graves' hyperthyroidism and ophthalmopathy. A single record per CDR3 protein comes from TCRdb applying MiXCR to the multiplex PCR reads. The repertoire has around 600,000 distinct CDR3 sequences, around 14% of them found once; the top ten carry around 7%. The specimen was blood. All receptors derive from a woman aged 18 to 35 with Graves' ophthalmopathy. CDR3s include the opening cysteine and the closing phenylalanine or tryptophan. A D gene is named only where the DNA matches it firmly. Expanded clones are given a class, and other clones once, few, many or no size at all.

D gene	V gene	clone size	J gene	CDR3 protein	CDR3 DNA
TRBD2	TRBV4-2	many	TRBJ2-1	CASSQGTSGSFVEQFF	TGTGCCAGCAGCCAAGGGACTAGCGGGAGTTTCGTGGAGCAGTTCTTC
-	TRBV19	-	TRBJ1-1	CASRFQGGDTEAFF	TGTGCCAGTAGGTTTCAGGGCGGGGATACTGAAGCTTTCTTT
TRBD2	TRBV2	-	TRBJ2-7	CASGGTSGNPEQYF	TGTGCCAGCGGGGGAACTAGCGGGAACCCCGAGCAGTACTTC
TRBD1	TRBV5-1	many	TRBJ2-7	CASSFDRDNEQYF	TGCGCCAGCAGTTTCGACAGGGACAACGAGCAGTACTTC
TRBD1	TRBV29-1	-	TRBJ2-7	CSVGPTGVNEQYF	TGCAGCGTTGGACCTACAGGGGTGAATGAGCAGTACTTC
TRBD1	TRBV7-3	many	TRBJ2-2	CASSFGTGAGELFF	TGTGCCAGCAGCTTCGGGACAGGGGCCGGGGAGCTGTTTTTT
TRBD1	TRBV7-8	-	TRBJ2-2	CASSLMVTGATGELFF	TGTGCCAGCAGCTTAATGGTGACAGGGGCCACCGGGGAGCTGTTTTTT
TRBD2	TRBV4-1	-	TRBJ2-5	CASTLSPLAANQETQYF	TGCGCCAGCACCCTATCACCCCTAGCGGCAAACCAAGAGACCCAGTACTTC
-	TRBV7-3	few	TRBJ2-5	CASAPGDF	TGTGCCAGCGCCCCGGGAGACTTC
TRBD1	TRBV9	-	TRBJ2-7	CASSVSARTGDYEQYF	TGTGCCAGCAGCGTATCCGCCCGAACAGGGGACTACGAGCAGTACTTC
TRBD1	TRBV28	few	TRBJ1-3	CASRSWTGVGNTIYF	TGTGCCAGCAGAAGTTGGACAGGGGTGGGAAACACCATATATTTT
-	TRBV30	many	TRBJ2-7	CAWGNGWIGYEQYF	TGTGCCTGGGGGAACGGGTGGATCGGCTACGAGCAGTACTTC
-	TRBV20-1	few	TRBJ2-2	CSAGGTSGIGTGELFF	TGCAGTGCTGGGGGTACATCAGGGATTGGCACCGGGGAGCTGTTTTTT
-	TRBV28	many	TRBJ1-2	CASSTQVRRGYTF	TGTGCCAGCAGTACTCAAGTCCGTAGGGGCTACACCTTC
TRBD2	TRBV11-2	-	TRBJ2-1	CASSLGGLAGGVEQFF	TGTGCCAGCAGCTTAGGGGGACTAGCGGGAGGAGTGGAGCAGTTCTTC
-	TRBV6-1	-	TRBJ2-6	CASSETGPNVLTF	TGTGCCAGCAGTGAAACTGGTCCCAACGTCCTGACTTTC
-	TRBV20-1	many	TRBJ2-7	CSARVSPEQYF	TGCAGTGCTCGAGTTAGCCCCGAGCAGTACTTC
-	TRBV28	-	TRBJ1-3	CASSLSPLVETYF	TGTGCCAGCAGTTTATCCCCCCTGGTGGAAACATATTTT
-	TRBV7-8	many	TRBJ1-5	CASSFRPGGALNNQPQHF	TGTGCCAGCAGCTTCCGTCCGGGGGGCGCTTTGAACAATCAGCCCCAGCATTTT
-	TRBV19	few	TRBJ1-4	CASSIVARLGGEKLFF	TGTGCCAGTAGTATAGTGGCCCGTTTGGGGGGCGAAAAACTGTTTTTT
TRBD2	TRBV28	many	TRBJ2-7	CASGTSGRTEQYF	TGTGCCAGCGGGACTAGCGGGAGGACCGAGCAGTACTTC
TRBD1	TRBV7-2	many	TRBJ1-5	CASSPWTGDNQPQHF	TGTGCCAGCAGCCCCTGGACAGGGGACAATCAGCCCCAGCATTTT
-	TRBV28	many	TRBJ2-1	CASSLGPAQFF	TGTGCCAGCAGTTTAGGGCCCGCTCAGTTCTTC
-	TRBV7-2	many	TRBJ1-6	CASSPSINGPLHF	TGTGCCAGCAGCCCCAGTATCAATGGACCCCTCCACTTT
-	TRBV20-1	many	TRBJ2-5	CSARQGIEETQYF	TGCAGTGCTAGACAGGGGATAGAAGAGACCCAGTACTTC
-	TRBV12-5	many	TRBJ1-6	CASGVYLDNSPLHF	TGTGCTAGTGGTGTGTATTTGGATAATTCACCCCTCCACTTT
TRBD2	TRBV11-3	many	TRBJ2-7	CASSASLADRFVQYF	TGTGCCAGCAGCGCCTCTCTAGCGGACCGCTTCGTGCAGTACTTC
-	TRBV12-3/TRBV12-4	few	TRBJ1-2	CASSLRGGGIYGYTF	TGTGCCAGCAGTTTACGAGGGGGGGGGATATATGGCTACACCTTC
-	TRBV24-1	few	TRBJ2-3	CATSKGDTQYF	TGTGCCACCTCCAAAGGGGATACGCAGTATTTT
TRBD2	TRBV10-1	many	TRBJ2-7	CASRGTMGIYEQYF	TGCGCCAGCAGGGGGACTATGGGCATCTACGAGCAGTACTTC
-	TRBV7-9	many	TRBJ2-7	CASSLIGDHYEQYF	TGTGCCAGCAGCTTAATAGGGGACCACTACGAGCAGTACTTC
-	TRBV9	many	TRBJ2-1	CASSVAKRDGSYNEQFF	TGTGCCAGCAGCGTAGCTAAAAGGGACGGATCTTACAATGAGCAGTTCTTC
TRBD2	TRBV4-1	many	TRBJ2-7	CASSPTGLAFEQYF	TGCGCCAGCAGCCCCACGGGACTAGCGTTCGAGCAGTACTTC
TRBD2	TRBV7-6	few	TRBJ2-3	CASSRAGGPGDTQYF	TGTGCCAGCAGTCGAGCGGGAGGGCCTGGAGATACGCAGTATTTT
TRBD1	TRBV6-5	few	TRBJ1-2	CASSYGTGGDYGYTF	TGTGCCAGCAGTTACGGGACAGGGGGCGACTATGGCTACACCTTC